This TCR beta chain is from a study of blood T cell repertoires in COVID-19. As for the study in general: Acute-phase and convalescent COVID-19 samples originated in the United States, Italy and Spain. T cells, B-cell-depleted T cells, or PBMCs provided the cDNA or gDNA that served as material.

This CDR3 comprises 14 residues. Trimming left V 3 bases short and J 6 bases short, with 12 bases between. CDR1 and CDR2 (germline): LNHDA, SQIVND (reference sequence). Per the authors' pipeline: Amplification of reference gene primers provided the estimated nucleated cell counts. Generated by immunoSEQ multiplex PCR, the TCRdb table keeps only in-frame clones and is missing some. That table supplies the V and J calls and clone size; D and trimming were determined from the DNA. Of about 200,000 clones in the sample, approximately 88% are singletons; the top ten hold approximately 6.7%. This chain links TRBV19 with TRBJ1-5; TRBD1 is a possible D gene (5 bases). This receptor was identified in a man aged 40-55 years with acute or convalescent COVID-19. The sample comprised peripheral blood. CDR3 nucleotide sequence: TGTGCCAGTAGTATTGGGGCAGGGATTCAGCCCCAGCATTTT. Translating gives CASSIGAGIQPQHF.